This T cell receptor (beta chain) derives from a study of OX40 agonist ivuxolimab in advanced cancers. Overall study: Given to patients was ivuxolimab, an agonistic anti-OX40 (CD134) antibody. Cancers in dose escalation were hepatocellular, melanoma, renal cell and head and neck. Among those enrolled, mean age was roughly 55 years (range about 23 to 85) and 82.7% were male.

As regards this clone: Its antigen is not known.

Trimming pared 4 bases from V and 5 bases from J, leaving 11 bases between. The CDR3 spans 13 residues. CDR1 is LNHDA, CDR2 SQIVND, per germline (reference sequence). The table came from immunoSEQ multiplex PCR; TCRdb's copy has only in-frame clones and leaves some out. There are tens of thousands of clones in the sample; about 93% occur only once, and roughly 0.4% lies in the top ten. General study results and limits: Among the lowest peripheral clonal expansion occurred in 0.1-3.0 mg/kg partial responders.

This clonotype was obtained from an adult with an advanced solid tumor such as melanoma, head and neck, liver or kidney cancer. This chain connects TRBV19 to TRBJ2-5; perhaps TRBD2 as D (5 bases). The material sequenced was CD4+ or CD8+ T cells sorted from blood, taken in a trial of the OX40 agonist ivuxolimab. The CDR3 sequence is CASSTGERETQYF. The CDR3 DNA reads TGTGCCAGTAGTACCGGGGAACGGGAGACCCAGTACTTC.